The 30 T cell receptor beta chains given below trace back to one sample, sequenced in a study of blood T cell repertoires in COVID-19. Generated by immunoSEQ multiplex PCR, the TCRdb table keeps only in-frame clones and is missing some. This sample carries some 60,000 clones, around 87% of them seen once, and the ten largest clones take 0.9% to 1.2%. The sequenced sample consisted of peripheral blood. Every receptor here comes from a man aged 70-80 years with acute or convalescent COVID-19.

The genes are TRBV27 and TRBJ1-2; D gene uncertain. The germline gives CDR1 MNHEY, CDR2 SMNVEV (reference sequence). CDR3 length equals 15 residues. V was clipped by 4 bases and J by 2 bases, with 14 bases between them. CDR3 amino acids: CASSSPSGMNYGYTF. For the CDR3, the DNA is TGTGCCAGCAGTTCCCCCAGCGGTATGAACTATGGCTACACCTTC.

The rearrangement links TRBV6-1 to TRBJ1-2; TRBD1 matches at 7 bases. The length of the CDR3 is 14 residues. Trimming took 2 bases from V and 8 from J; bases not matched to a gene: 8. Germline lookup yields CDR1 MNHNS and CDR2 SASEGT. The chain's CDR3 is CASSERGNRGGYTF. The DNA of the CDR3 is TGTGCCAGCAGTGAAAGGGGAAACAGGGGCGGCTACACCTTC.

The chain has TRBV29-1 and TRBJ1-2; TRBD1 aligns across 7 bases. The CDR3 covers 13 residues. V dropped 4 bases and J dropped 7; count of bases not matched to a gene: 9. Germline V gene sequence: CDR1 SQVTM, CDR2 ANQGSEA. The CDR3 region has the DNA TGCAGCGTTGCGGCAGGGGGGAAAACTGGCTACACCTTC. The encoded protein is CSVAAGGKTGYTF.

This chain uses TRBV18 with TRBJ2-3; TRBD2 matches 13 bases. CDR1 and CDR2 (germline): KGHSH, LQKENI. V shed 3 bases and J 6 bases; nucleotides not matched to a gene: 6. The CDR3 runs to 16 residues. The chain's CDR3 is CASSPRLAGGLDTQYF. The CDR3 DNA follows: TGTGCCAGCTCACCCCGACTAGCGGGGGGTCTGGATACGCAGTATTTT.

This chain links TRBV9 with TRBJ1-3; D might be TRBD1 (6 bases). Trimming cost V 0 bases and J 0 bases, with 10 bases left between them. The germline gives CDR1 SGDLS, CDR2 YYNGEE. This CDR3 is built from 16 residues. The CDR3 is CASSVARGSSGNTIYF. In nucleotides, the CDR3 is TGTGCCAGCAGCGTAGCGAGGGGGAGCTCTGGAAACACCATATATTTT.

CDR3: CASSRAMDRAANVLTF. DNA of the CDR3: TGTGCCAGCAGTAGAGCCATGGACAGAGCCGCCAACGTCCTGACTTTC. The V and J genes are TRBV27 and TRBJ2-6; D might be TRBD1 (6 bases). The V end was cut by 5 bases, the J end by 7 bases, with 18 bases between. Germline lookup yields CDR1 MNHEY and CDR2 SMNVEV (reference sequence). The CDR3 totals 16 residues.

This clone has just one count. The chain is built from TRBV5-1 and TRBJ2-1, with D hard to call. Germline assignment: CDR1 SGHRS and CDR2 YFSETQ. The ends were cut back, 2 bases at V and 6 bases at J, with 15 bases in the middle. The CDR3 is 15 amino acids. The CDR3 is CASSLGSSGLNEQFF. The CDR3 bases are TGCGCCAGCAGCTTAGGCTCCTCTGGGCTCAATGAGCAGTTCTTC.

The chain joins TRBV28 to TRBJ2-7, with TRBD2 matching 9 bases. The CDR3 consists of 16 residues. CDR1 is MDHEN and CDR2 is SYDVKM in the germline V gene. The ends lost 5 bases at V and 3 bases at J; junction bases unmatched: 11. DNA for the CDR3: TGTGCCAGCAGTCTGATTGTGACTAGCGGTAACTACGAGCAGTACTTC. Protein product: CASSLIVTSGNYEQYF.

The rearrangement joins TRBV2 to TRBJ1-5; 9 bases are a match to TRBD1. Germline-derived CDR1 and CDR2 are SNHLY and FYNNEI. The CDR3 is made up of 13 amino acids. J lost 7 bases, V lost 6 bases, and 4 bases had no gene match. Here the CDR3 reads CASRGQGGQPQHF. In DNA form, the CDR3 reads TGTGCCAGCAGGGGACAGGGCGGGCAGCCCCAGCATTTT.

CDR3 bases: TGTGCCAGCTTGGGGACTAACAGGGACGGGGAGCTGTTTTTT. Translating it yields CASLGTNRDGELFF. The chain links TRBV18 to TRBJ2-2, with D possibly TRBD2 on 7 matching bases. The germline V gene has CDR1 KGHSH and CDR2 LQKENI. Trimming stripped 7 bases from V and 7 bases from J, with 16 bases between. The CDR3 has 14 amino acids.

The chain recombines TRBV5-1 with TRBJ2-2, with 9 bases aligning to TRBD2. The ends lost 0 bases at V and 2 bases at J; junction bases unmatched: 11. The CDR3 extends over 19 amino acids. Germline loops: CDR1 SGHRS, CDR2 YFSETQ. CDR3 nucleotide sequence: TGCGCCAGCAGCTTGGAGGTAGCGGGAGTACGTTTTAACACCGGGGAGCTGTTTTTT. It codes for CASSLEVAGVRFNTGELFF.

The chain combines TRBV6-5 with TRBJ1-1; the D is unclear. The V end lost 5 bases, the J end lost 3 bases, and 10 bases lay between the germline ends. There are 13 residues in the CDR3. CDR1 and CDR2 from the germline V gene are MNHEY and SVGAGI. The CDR3 here is CASSPTADTEAFF. In DNA form, the CDR3 reads TGTGCCAGCAGTCCTACAGCGGACACTGAAGCTTTCTTT.

The chain carries TRBV19 and TRBJ1-1; 9 bases match TRBD1. Trimming at V came to 6 bases and at J to 7 bases, leaving 6 bases not matched to a gene. The germline gives CDR1 LNHDA, CDR2 SQIVND (reference sequence). The CDR3 spans 13 residues. The CDR3 reads CASREQGAGEAFF. The CDR3 DNA is TGTGCCAGTAGAGAACAGGGGGCGGGTGAAGCTTTCTTT.

The gene calls are TRBV4-1 and TRBJ2-7; 8 bases fit TRBD2. CDR3 length: 16 residues. Germline assignment: CDR1 MGHRA and CDR2 YSYEKL. The junction had 14 bases not matched to a gene; V was cut back by 4 bases and J by 6 bases. The CDR3 DNA is TGCGCCAGCAGCCCCCTGGAGGTAACGGGGGGGCGCGAGCAGTACTTC. Translating gives CASSPLEVTGGREQYF.

The rearrangement links TRBV3-1 (or the pseudogene TRBV3-2) to TRBJ1-1; a possible D gene is TRBD1 (5 bases). V lost 4 bases and J 0 bases, leaving 6 bases between the germline ends. This CDR3 region has 13 residues. Germline V CDR1 and CDR2: LGHDT, YNNKEL (reference sequence). This chain's CDR3 is CASSRQMNTEAFF. CDR3 sequence (DNA): TGTGCCAGCAGCCGACAGATGAACACTGAAGCTTTCTTT.

In this sample, this clone turned up once. Other DNA sequences in the sample encode the same CDR3. The rearrangement links TRBV5-1 to TRBJ2-7; maybe TRBD1 (6 bases). Trimming removed 5 bases at V and 3 bases at J, with 12 bases between. The V gene's germline CDR1 is SGHRS and CDR2 YFSETQ. This CDR3 comprises 13 residues. CDR3 region: CASSRTASYEQYF. CDR3 bases: TGCGCCAGCAGTAGGACAGCGAGCTACGAGCAGTACTTC.

The genes are TRBV12-3 or TRBV12-4 and TRBJ1-2, with D perhaps matching TRBD1 (6 bases). With 4 bases removed from V and 8 bases from J, the gap between germline ends came to 14 bases. The CDR3 totals 13 residues. The CDR3 sequence is CASSYNRVGGYTF. In DNA form, the CDR3 reads TGTGCCAGCAGTTATAACAGGGTTGGGGGCTACACCTTC.

This clone was picked up one time. The chain joins TRBV11-2 to TRBJ2-5, with D possibly TRBD2 on 5 matching bases. Germline V gene data show CDR1 as SGHAT and CDR2 as FQNNGV. V was shortened by 5 bases and J by 0 bases, with 16 bases between the two germline ends. This CDR3 comprises 16 residues. CDR3 DNA sequence: TGTGCCAGCAGCCCGGGGATTTGGGGTTACCAAGAGACCCAGTACTTC. It encodes CASSPGIWGYQETQYF.

The rearrangement links TRBV4-2 to TRBJ1-2; tentatively, D is TRBD1 (5 bases). CDR1 and CDR2 (germline): LGHNA, YNFKEQ. This CDR3 comprises 16 residues. The V gene lost 0 bases and the J gene lost 3 bases, with 14 bases spanning the gap. CDR3 bases: TGTGCCAGCAGCCAAGATCAAGGTGGCAGGGACTATGGCTACACCTTC. It specifies CASSQDQGGRDYGYTF.

The rearrangement links TRBV6-5 to TRBJ1-1; 7 bases map to TRBD1. CDR1 is MNHEY, CDR2 SVGAGI, per germline. The CDR3 has 15 residues. Losses at the gene ends were 2 bases for V and 0 bases for J; bases not matched to a gene: 3. CDR3 sequence: CASSYTGQLNTEAFF. For the CDR3, the DNA is TGTGCCAGCAGTTACACGGGACAGCTGAACACTGAAGCTTTCTTT.

The chain links TRBV27 to TRBJ2-5; D is perhaps TRBD2 (5 bases). The germline V and J ends were trimmed by 6 bases and 2 bases, with 10 bases remaining between them. From germline, CDR1 is MNHEY and CDR2 SMNVEV (reference sequence). This CDR3 spans 13 amino acids. The CDR3 is CASRGGGQETQYF. The CDR3 DNA reads as TGTGCCAGCAGGGGCGGAGGTCAAGAGACCCAGTACTTC.

This chain uses TRBV4-1 with TRBJ2-7; a weak D match, TRBD1 (6 bases). CDR3 length equals 18 residues. Germline lookup yields CDR1 MGHRA and CDR2 YSYEKL. V gave up 0 bases and J gave up 2 bases, with 20 bases separating them. Written as DNA, the CDR3 is TGCGCCAGCAGCCAAGATAGTCCTCCACAGGGTCTTACCTACGAGCAGTACTTC. Residues: CASSQDSPPQGLTYEQYF.

V and J are TRBV3-1 (or the pseudogene TRBV3-2) and TRBJ2-3, with a weak D call TRBD2 (6 bases). V gave up 1 base and J gave up 7 bases, with 18 bases separating them. This CDR3 comprises 16 residues. Germline V gives CDR1 LGHDT, CDR2 YNNKEL (reference sequence). CDR3 region: CASSQVLASGGNTQYF. The CDR3 coding sequence is TGTGCCAGCAGCCAAGTTTTGGCCTCCGGCGGGAATACGCAGTATTTT.

V usage is TRBV29-1 and J usage is TRBJ2-5; D may be TRBD2 (5 bases). This CDR3 is 12 amino acids long. The V gene lost 4 bases and the J gene lost 5 bases, with 11 bases spanning the gap. Germline V gene data show CDR1 as SQVTM and CDR2 as ANQGSEA. The CDR3: CSVAGRLETQYF. DNA of the CDR3: TGCAGCGTTGCTGGGAGACTGGAGACCCAGTACTTC.

The chain is built from TRBV5-1 and TRBJ2-5; 7 bases fit TRBD2. The CDR3 loop spans 15 amino acids. J was trimmed by 4 bases and V by 0 bases; bases with no gene match: 6. Germline values: CDR1 SGHRS, CDR2 YFSETQ. CDR3 coding DNA: TGCGCCAGCAGCTTGGCGTCAGCGGGAAGAGAGACCCAGTACTTC. This encodes CASSLASAGRETQYF.

The V and J genes are TRBV5-6 and TRBJ2-2; 8 bases line up with TRBD1. The V and J ends lost 5 bases and 4 bases, in that order; junction bases with no gene match: 10. Per the germline V gene, CDR1 is SGHDT and CDR2 is YYEEEE. This CDR3 comprises 16 residues. Here the CDR3 reads CASRPPGGTTTGELFF. The CDR3 DNA reads as TGTGCCAGCAGGCCCCCAGGGGGCACCACCACCGGGGAGCTGTTTTTT.

This clone was detected only a few times. The chain carries TRBV29-1 and TRBJ1-1; 7 bases line up with TRBD1. Trimming cost V 8 bases and J 2 bases; bases outside gene matches: 8. The CDR3 is made up of 13 amino acids. From germline, CDR1 is SQVTM and CDR2 ANQGSEA. CDR3 residues: CSHQQGRNTEAFF. The DNA for the CDR3 is TGCAGCCACCAACAGGGGCGAAACACTGAAGCTTTCTTT.

The chain carries TRBV24-1 and TRBJ2-2, with D possibly TRBD1 on 6 matching bases. This CDR3 has 14 amino acids. Deletions cut 7 bases from V and 6 bases from J, with 14 bases between. Germline loops: CDR1 KGHDR, CDR2 SFDVKD. CDR3 sequence (DNA): TGTGCCACCAGCCGGACAAGGGGGTCCGGGGAGCTGTTTTTT. As protein: CATSRTRGSGELFF.

The rearrangement links TRBV6-5 to TRBJ2-1, with D hard to call. Trimming left V 10 bases short and J 0 bases short, with 7 bases between. This CDR3 contains 12 residues. Per the germline V gene, CDR1 is MNHEY and CDR2 is SVGAGI. CDR3 DNA: TGTGCCATCGTCGGCTCCTACAATGAGCAGTTCTTC. Amino acids: CAIVGSYNEQFF.

The J gene is TRBJ1-3, the V gene TRBV5-1; D unresolved. V was clipped by 4 bases and J by 0 bases, with 11 bases between them. From germline, CDR1 is SGHRS and CDR2 YFSETQ. The CDR3 loop spans 15 amino acids. Here the CDR3 reads CASSLGSGSGNTIYF. In DNA form, the CDR3 reads TGCGCCAGCAGCCTGGGTTCGGGCTCTGGAAACACCATATATTTT.